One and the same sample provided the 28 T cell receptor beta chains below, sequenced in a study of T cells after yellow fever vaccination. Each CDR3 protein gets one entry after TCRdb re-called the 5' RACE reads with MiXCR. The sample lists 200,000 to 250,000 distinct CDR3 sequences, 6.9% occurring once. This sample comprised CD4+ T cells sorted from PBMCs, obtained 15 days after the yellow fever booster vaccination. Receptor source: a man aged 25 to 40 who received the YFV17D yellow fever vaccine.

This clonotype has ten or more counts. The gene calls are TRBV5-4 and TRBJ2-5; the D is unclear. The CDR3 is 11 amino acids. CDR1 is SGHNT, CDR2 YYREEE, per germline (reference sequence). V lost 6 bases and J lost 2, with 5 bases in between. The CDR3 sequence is CASKGQETQYF. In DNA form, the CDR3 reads TGTGCCAGCAAAGGGCAAGAGACCCAGTACTTC.

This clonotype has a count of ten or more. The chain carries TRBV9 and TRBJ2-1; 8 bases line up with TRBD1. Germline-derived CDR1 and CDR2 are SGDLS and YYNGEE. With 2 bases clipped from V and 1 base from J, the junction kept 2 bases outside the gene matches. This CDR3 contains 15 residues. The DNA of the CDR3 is TGTGCCAGCAGCGTCCAGGGGGCTTCCTACAATGAGCAGTTCTTC. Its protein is CASSVQGASYNEQFF. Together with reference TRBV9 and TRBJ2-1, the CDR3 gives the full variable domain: DSGVTQTPKHLITATGQRVTLRCSPRSGDLSVYWYQQSLDQGLQFLIQYYNGEERAKGNILERFSAQQFPDLHSELNLSSLELGDSALYFCASSVQGASYNEQFFGPGTRLTVL.

Here the CDR3 DNA reads TGTGCCAGCAGCTTTTACGGACTGTCCAATGAGCAGTTCTTC. This encodes CASSFYGLSNEQFF. This rearrangement joins TRBV7-2 to TRBJ2-1, with D possibly matching TRBD2 (5 bases). This CDR3 has 14 residues. Trimming left V 3 bases short and J 6 bases short, with 12 bases between. CDR1 and CDR2 (germline): SGHTA, FQGNSA.

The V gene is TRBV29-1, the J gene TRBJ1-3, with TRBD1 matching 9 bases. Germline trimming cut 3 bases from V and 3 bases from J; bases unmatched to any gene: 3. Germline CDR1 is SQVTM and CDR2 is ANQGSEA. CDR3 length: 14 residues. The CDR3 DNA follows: TGCAGCGTTGACGGGGACAGGGATGGAAACACCATATATTTT. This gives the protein CSVDGDRDGNTIYF.

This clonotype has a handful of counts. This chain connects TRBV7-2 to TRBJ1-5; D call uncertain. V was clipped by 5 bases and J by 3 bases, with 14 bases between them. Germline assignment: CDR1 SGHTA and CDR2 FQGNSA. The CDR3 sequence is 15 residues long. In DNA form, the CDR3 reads TGTGCCAGCAGCGCCAATACCGGGCTCAATCAGCCCCAGCATTTT. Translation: CASSANTGLNQPQHF. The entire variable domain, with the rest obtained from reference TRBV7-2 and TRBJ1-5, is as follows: GAGVSQSPSNKVTEKGKDVELRCDPISGHTALYWYRQSLGQGLEFLIYFQGNSAPDKSGLPSDRFSAERTGGSVSTLTIQRTQQEDSAVYLCASSANTGLNQPQHFGDGTRLSIL.

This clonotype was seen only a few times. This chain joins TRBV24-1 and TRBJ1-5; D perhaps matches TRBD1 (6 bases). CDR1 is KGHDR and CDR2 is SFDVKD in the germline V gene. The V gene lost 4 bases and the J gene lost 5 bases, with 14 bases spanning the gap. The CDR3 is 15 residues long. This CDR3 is CATSDLDRRDQPQHF. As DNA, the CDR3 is TGTGCCACCAGTGACCTAGACAGGCGGGATCAGCCCCAGCATTTT.

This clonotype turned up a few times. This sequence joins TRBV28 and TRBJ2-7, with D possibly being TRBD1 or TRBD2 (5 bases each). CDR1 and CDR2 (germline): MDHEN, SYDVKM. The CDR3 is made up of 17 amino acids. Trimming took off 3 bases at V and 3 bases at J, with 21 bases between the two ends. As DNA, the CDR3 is TGTGCCAGCAGTTTCCCACTGGGACCCAGAGGATACTACGAGCAGTACTTC. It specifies CASSFPLGPRGYYEQYF. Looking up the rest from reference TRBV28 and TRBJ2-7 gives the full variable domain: DVKVTQSSRYLVKRTGEKVFLECVQDMDHENMFWYRQDPGLGLRLIYFSYDVKMKEKGDIPEGYSVSREKKERFSLILESASTNQTSMYLCASSFPLGPRGYYEQYFGPGTRLTVT.

CDR3 protein: CASAFGQGIDEQYF. Here the CDR3 DNA reads TGTGCCAGCGCCTTCGGACAGGGAATCGACGAGCAGTACTTC. This chain connects TRBV7-9 to TRBJ2-7, with TRBD1 identical over 8 bases. The V gene's germline CDR1 is SEHNR and CDR2 FQNEAQ (reference sequence). V dropped 8 bases and J dropped 5; count of bases not matched to a gene: 11. The CDR3 has 14 amino acids.

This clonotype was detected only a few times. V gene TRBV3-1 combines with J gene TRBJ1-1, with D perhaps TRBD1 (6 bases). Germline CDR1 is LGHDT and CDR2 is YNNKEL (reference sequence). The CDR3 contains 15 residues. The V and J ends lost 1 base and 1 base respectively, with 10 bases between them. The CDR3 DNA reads TGTGCCAGCAGCCAAGCCGTACAGGGGAACACTGAAGCTTTCTTT. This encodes CASSQAVQGNTEAFF.

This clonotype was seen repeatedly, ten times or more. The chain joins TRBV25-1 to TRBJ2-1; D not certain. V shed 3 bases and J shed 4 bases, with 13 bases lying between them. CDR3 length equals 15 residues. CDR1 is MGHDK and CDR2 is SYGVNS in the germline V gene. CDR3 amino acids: CASSETRSAYNEQFF. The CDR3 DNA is TGTGCCAGCAGTGAGACCAGGTCGGCGTACAATGAGCAGTTCTTC. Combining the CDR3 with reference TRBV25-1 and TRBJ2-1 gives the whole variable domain EADIYQTPRYLVIGTGKKITLECSQTMGHDKMYWYQQDPGMELHLIHYSYGVNSTEKGDLSSESTVSRIRTEHFPLTLESARPSHTSQYLCASSETRSAYNEQFFGPGTRLTVL.

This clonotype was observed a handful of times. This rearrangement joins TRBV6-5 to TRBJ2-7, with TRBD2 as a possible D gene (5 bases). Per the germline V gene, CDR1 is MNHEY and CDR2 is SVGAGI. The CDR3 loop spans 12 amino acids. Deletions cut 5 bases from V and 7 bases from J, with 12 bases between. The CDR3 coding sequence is TGTGCCAGCAGTCCCGGTCCGGGAGAGCAGTACTTC. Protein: CASSPGPGEQYF.

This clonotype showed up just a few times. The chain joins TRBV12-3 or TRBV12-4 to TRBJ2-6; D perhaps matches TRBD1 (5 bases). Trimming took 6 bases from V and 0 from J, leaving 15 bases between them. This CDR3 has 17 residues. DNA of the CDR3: TGTGCCAGCAGCCACAGGAGCCCAGGCTCTGGGGCCAACGTCCTGACTTTC. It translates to CASSHRSPGSGANVLTF.

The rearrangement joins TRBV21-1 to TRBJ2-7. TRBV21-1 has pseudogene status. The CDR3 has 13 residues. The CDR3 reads CASSGRETYEQYF. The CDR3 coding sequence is TGTGCCAGCAGCGGTAGGGAGACCTACGAGCAGTACTTC.

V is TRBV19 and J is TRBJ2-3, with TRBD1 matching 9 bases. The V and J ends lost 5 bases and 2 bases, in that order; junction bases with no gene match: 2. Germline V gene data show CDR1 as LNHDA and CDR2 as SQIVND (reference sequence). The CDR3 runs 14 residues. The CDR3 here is CASSRDRVTDTQYF. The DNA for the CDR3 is TGTGCCAGTAGTCGGGACAGGGTCACAGATACGCAGTATTTT.

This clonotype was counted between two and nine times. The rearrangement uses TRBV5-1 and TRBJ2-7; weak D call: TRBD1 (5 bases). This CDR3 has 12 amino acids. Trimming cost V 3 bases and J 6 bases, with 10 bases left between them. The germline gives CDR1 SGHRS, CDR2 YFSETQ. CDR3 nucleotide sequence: TGCGCCAGCAGCTCCCAGGGAAGCGAGCAGTACTTC. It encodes CASSSQGSEQYF.

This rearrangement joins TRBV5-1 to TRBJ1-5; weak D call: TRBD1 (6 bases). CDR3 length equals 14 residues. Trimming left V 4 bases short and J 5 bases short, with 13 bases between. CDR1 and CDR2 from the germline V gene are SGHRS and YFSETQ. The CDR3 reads CASSPRAGDQPQHF. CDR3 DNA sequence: TGCGCCAGCAGCCCCCGGGCAGGGGATCAGCCCCAGCATTTT.

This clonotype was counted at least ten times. The CDR3 loop is CASRAGTGRYGYTF. The CDR3 coding sequence is TGTGCCAGCAGAGCCGGGACAGGGAGGTATGGCTACACCTTC. The rearrangement joins TRBV12-3 or TRBV12-4 to TRBJ1-2; 9 bases agree with TRBD1. V was clipped by 6 bases and J by 5 bases; unmatched bases: 7. The CDR3 consists of 14 residues.

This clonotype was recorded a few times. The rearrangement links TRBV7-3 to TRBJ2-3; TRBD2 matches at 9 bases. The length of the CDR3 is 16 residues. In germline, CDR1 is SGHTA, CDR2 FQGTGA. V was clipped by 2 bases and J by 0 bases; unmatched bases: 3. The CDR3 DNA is TGTGCCAGCAGCTTAGGGGCGGGAGGGAGCACAGATACGCAGTATTTT. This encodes CASSLGAGGSTDTQYF.

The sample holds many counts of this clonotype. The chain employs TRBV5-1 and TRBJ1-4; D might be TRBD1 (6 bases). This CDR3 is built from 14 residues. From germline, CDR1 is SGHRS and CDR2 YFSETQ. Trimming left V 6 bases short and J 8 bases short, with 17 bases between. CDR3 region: CASNFEGGREKLFF. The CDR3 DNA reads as TGCGCCAGCAATTTTGAAGGGGGGAGAGAAAAACTGTTTTTT.

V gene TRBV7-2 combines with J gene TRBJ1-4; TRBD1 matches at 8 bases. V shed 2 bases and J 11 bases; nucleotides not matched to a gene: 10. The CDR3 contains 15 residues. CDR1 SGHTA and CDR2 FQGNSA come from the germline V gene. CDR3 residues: CASSLLTGAVGKLFF. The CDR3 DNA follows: TGTGCCAGCAGCTTACTGACAGGGGCGGTTGGGAAACTGTTTTTT.

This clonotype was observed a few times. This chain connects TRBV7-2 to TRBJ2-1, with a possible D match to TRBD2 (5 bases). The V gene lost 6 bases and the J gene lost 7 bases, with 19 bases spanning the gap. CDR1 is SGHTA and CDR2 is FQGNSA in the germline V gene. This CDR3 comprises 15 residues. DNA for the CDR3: TGTGCCAGCAGTTCGGTTCCAATCCCGGGGAATGAGCAGTTCTTC. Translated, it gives CASSSVPIPGNEQFF.

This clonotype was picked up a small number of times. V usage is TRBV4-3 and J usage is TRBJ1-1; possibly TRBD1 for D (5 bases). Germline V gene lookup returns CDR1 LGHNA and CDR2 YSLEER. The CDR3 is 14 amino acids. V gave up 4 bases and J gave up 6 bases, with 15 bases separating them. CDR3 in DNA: TGCGCCAGCAGCCCCCCAGGGTCAGGTGCTGAAGCTTTCTTT. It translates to CASSPPGSGAEAFF.

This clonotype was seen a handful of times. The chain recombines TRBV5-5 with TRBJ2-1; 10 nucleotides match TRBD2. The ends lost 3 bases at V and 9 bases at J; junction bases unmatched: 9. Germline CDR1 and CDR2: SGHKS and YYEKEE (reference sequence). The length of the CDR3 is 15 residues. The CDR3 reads CASSSLAGPGLEQFF. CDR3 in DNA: TGTGCCAGCAGCTCACTAGCGGGGCCCGGACTTGAGCAGTTCTTC.

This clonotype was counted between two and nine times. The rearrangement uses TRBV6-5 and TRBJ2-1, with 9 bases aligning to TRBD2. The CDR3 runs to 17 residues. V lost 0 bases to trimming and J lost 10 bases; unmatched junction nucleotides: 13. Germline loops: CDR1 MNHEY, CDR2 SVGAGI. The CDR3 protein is CASSYSLAGGKFGEQFF. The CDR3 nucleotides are TGTGCCAGCAGTTACTCCTTGGCGGGAGGGAAATTTGGCGAGCAGTTCTTC.

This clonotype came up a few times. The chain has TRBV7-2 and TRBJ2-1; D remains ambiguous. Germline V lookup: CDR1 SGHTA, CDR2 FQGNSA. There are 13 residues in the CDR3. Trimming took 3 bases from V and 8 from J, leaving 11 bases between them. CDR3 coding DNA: TGTGCCAGCAGCTTCAAGCCGGTGGATGAGCAGTTCTTC. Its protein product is CASSFKPVDEQFF.

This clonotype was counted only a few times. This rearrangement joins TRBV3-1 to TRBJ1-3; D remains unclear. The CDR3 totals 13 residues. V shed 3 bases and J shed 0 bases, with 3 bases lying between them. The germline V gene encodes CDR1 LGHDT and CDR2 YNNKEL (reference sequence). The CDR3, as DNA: TGTGCCAGCAGCCAGATCTCTGGAAACACCATATATTTT. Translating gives CASSQISGNTIYF.

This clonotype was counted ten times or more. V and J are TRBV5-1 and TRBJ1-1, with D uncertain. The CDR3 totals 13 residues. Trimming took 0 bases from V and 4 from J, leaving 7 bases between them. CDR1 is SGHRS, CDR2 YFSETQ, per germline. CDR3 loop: CASSLGWGTEAFF. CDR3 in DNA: TGCGCCAGCAGCTTGGGCTGGGGCACTGAAGCTTTCTTT.

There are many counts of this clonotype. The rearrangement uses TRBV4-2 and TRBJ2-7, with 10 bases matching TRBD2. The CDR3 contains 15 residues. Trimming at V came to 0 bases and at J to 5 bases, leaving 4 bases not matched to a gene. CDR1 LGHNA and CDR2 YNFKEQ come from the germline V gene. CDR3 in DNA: TGTGCCAGCAGCCAAGATACTAGCGGGATCAACGAGCAGTACTTC. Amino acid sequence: CASSQDTSGINEQYF.